The 15 T cell receptor beta chains in this list originate from one sample, sequenced in a study of T cell responses to AZD1222 COVID-19 vaccine. Produced via immunoSEQ multiplex PCR; TCRdb's table is partial and in-frame only. This sample has over 95,000 clones; just over 90% occur once, and the top ten carry 6.5% to 8.5%. This specimen consisted of peripheral blood, obtained 28 days after the second AZD1222 dose. All receptors come from an adult who received the AZD1222 COVID-19 vaccine.

Points on this clone: At one of its ends the junction is not consistent with the germline gene, which may arise from a read error. V gene TRBV15 combines with J gene TRBJ2-2; a weak D match, TRBD1 (6 bases). The CDR3 loop spans 15 amino acids. The germline CDR1 and CDR2 sequences are LNHNV and YYDKDF (reference sequence). The CDR3, as DNA: TGTGCCACCAGCCGAGACAGGACCTTGACCGGGGAGCTGTTTTTT. Its translation: CATSRDRTLTGELFF.

The gene calls are TRBV3-1 (or the pseudogene TRBV3-2) and TRBJ2-1, with D unclear. The CDR3 length is 13 residues. Germline CDR1 LGHDT, CDR2 YNNKEL (reference sequence). Trimming removed 1 base at V and 9 bases at J, with 10 bases between. In DNA form, the CDR3 reads TGTGCCAGCAGCCAAGGTTCTCTTAGTGAGCAGTTCTTC. Encoded protein: CASSQGSLSEQFF.

This clone has only one observation. The chain employs TRBV5-1 and TRBJ2-7; 7 positions agree with TRBD1. Unmatched junction bases numbered 1, after V lost 2 bases and J lost 2 bases. This CDR3 has 13 amino acids. Germline lookup yields CDR1 SGHRS and CDR2 YFSETQ. The CDR3 reads CASSFGTAYEQYF. CDR3 DNA: TGCGCCAGCAGCTTTGGGACAGCCTACGAGCAGTACTTC.

The V and J genes are TRBV19 and TRBJ1-1; weak D call: TRBD1 (6 bases). CDR1 and CDR2 (germline): LNHDA, SQIVND (reference sequence). CDR3 length equals 15 residues. Trimming cost V 7 bases and J 5 bases, with 20 bases left between them. The DNA of the CDR3 is TGTGCCAGTACCAGGGGTCGACAGTCCCATACTGAAGCTTTCTTT. Amino acids: CASTRGRQSHTEAFF.

The rearrangement links TRBV28 to TRBJ1-5; D not resolved. The germline CDR1 and CDR2 sequences are MDHEN and SYDVKM. The CDR3 has 20 amino acids. V was shortened by 6 bases and J by 0 bases, with 27 bases between the two germline ends. In nucleotides, the CDR3 is TGTGCCAGCAGCCCTGTTTCGACCGGGCCAGGACTACATAGCAATCAGCCCCAGCATTTT. As protein: CASSPVSTGPGLHSNQPQHF.

This chain links TRBV7-9 with TRBJ2-3; D perhaps matches TRBD1 (5 bases). The V gene's germline CDR1 is SEHNR and CDR2 FQNEAQ (reference sequence). V lost 3 bases and J 4 bases, leaving 11 bases between the germline ends. The CDR3 extends over 14 amino acids. CDR3 nucleotides: TGTGCCAGCAGCTTGCCAGGGCGGCCAGATACGCAGTATTTT. Residues: CASSLPGRPDTQYF.

The chain is built from TRBV7-2 and TRBJ2-2, with 7 nucleotides matching TRBD1. The V segment lost 6 bases and the J segment 5 bases; nucleotides outside the gene matches: 3. Germline CDR1 reads SGHTA; CDR2 reads FQGNSA. CDR3 length: 13 amino acids. As DNA, the CDR3 is TGTGCCAGCAGGACAGGGTGGACCGGGGAGCTGTTTTTT. Translation gives CASRTGWTGELFF.

The chain uses TRBV6-5 and TRBJ2-1; 9 bases match TRBD1. The CDR3 is 13 amino acids. J was trimmed by 8 bases and V by 6 bases; bases with no gene match: 5. The germline gives CDR1 MNHEY, CDR2 SVGAGI. This CDR3 reads CASRTGGRDEQFF. The CDR3 DNA follows: TGTGCCAGCAGGACAGGGGGAAGGGATGAGCAGTTCTTC.

The V call is TRBV19, the J call TRBJ2-7, with 7 bases identical to TRBD2. The junction had 14 bases not matched to a gene; V was cut back by 2 bases and J by 4 bases. Germline CDR1 LNHDA, CDR2 SQIVND (reference sequence). CDR3 size: 17 residues. CDR3 bases: TGTGCCAGTAGTATAACGGCTAGCGGAGACTTCTTATACGAGCAGTACTTC. Protein product: CASSITASGDFLYEQYF.

V usage is TRBV2 and J usage is TRBJ1-6; D not certain. Trimming took off 1 base at V and 5 bases at J, with 9 bases between the two ends. The CDR3 is 15 amino acids. The germline V gene has CDR1 SNHLY and CDR2 FYNNEI. The CDR3 nucleotides are TGTGCCAGCAGTGAAGGCCGGGCACATAATTCACCCCTCCACTTT. The encoded protein is CASSEGRAHNSPLHF.

The chain employs TRBV27 and TRBJ1-1; 11 positions agree with TRBD1. The V and J ends lost 6 bases and 4 bases, in that order; junction bases with no gene match: 4. CDR1 MNHEY and CDR2 SMNVEV come from the germline V gene (reference sequence). The CDR3 runs 14 residues. The CDR3, as DNA: TGTGCCAGCAGAAAAGGGACAGGGGGCACTGAAGCTTTCTTT. Its translation is CASRKGTGGTEAFF.

The chain has TRBV2 and TRBJ2-3; the D gene is possibly TRBD2 (7 bases). This CDR3 region has 16 residues. V lost 6 bases and J lost 0, with 16 bases in between. Germline loops: CDR1 SNHLY, CDR2 FYNNEI. As DNA, the CDR3 is TGTGCCAGCAGCGGGGGGCTGGGAGGCAGCACAGATACGCAGTATTTT. It translates to CASSGGLGGSTDTQYF.

V gene TRBV6-5 combines with J gene TRBJ2-7; 7 bases align to TRBD2. V trimming: 6 bases; J trimming: 2 bases; junction bases outside the gene matches: 10. CDR1 is MNHEY, CDR2 SVGAGI, per germline. The CDR3 consists of 15 residues. CDR3 amino acids: CASSPMASGAYEQYF. In DNA, the CDR3 is TGTGCCAGCAGCCCCATGGCCAGCGGGGCCTACGAGCAGTACTTC.

The chain has TRBV29-1 and TRBJ1-1; no definite D call. Trimming took 1 base from V and 4 from J, leaving 10 bases between them. Germline assignment: CDR1 SQVTM and CDR2 ANQGSEA. The CDR3 runs 13 residues. The CDR3 is CSVEVSGGTEAFF. The CDR3 DNA is TGCAGCGTTGAAGTTTCAGGAGGCACTGAAGCTTTCTTT. Using reference TRBV29-1 and TRBJ1-1 for the parts outside the CDR3, the full variable domain is SAVISQKPSRDICQRGTSLTIQCQVDSQVTMMFWYRQQPGQSLTLIATANQGSEATYESGFVIDKFPISRPNLTFSTLTVSNMSPEDSSIYLCSVEVSGGTEAFFGQGTRLTVV.

The chain uses TRBV24-1 and TRBJ2-3; D may correspond to TRBD1 or TRBD2 (5 bases each). V gave up 4 bases and J gave up 3 bases, with 22 bases separating them. Germline V gives CDR1 KGHDR, CDR2 SFDVKD. There are 18 residues in the CDR3. DNA of the CDR3: TGTGCCACCAGTGACCCCTCTTTCCAGGGAGAGGGAACAGATACGCAGTATTTT. Translated, it gives CATSDPSFQGEGTDTQYF.